This T cell receptor (beta chain) is drawn from a study of T cells in Graves' hyperthyroidism and ophthalmopathy. This clonotype was found many times. The antigen is not known. Per germline, CDR1 MNHEY and CDR2 SVGEGT. The length of the CDR3 is 14 residues. The germline V and J ends were trimmed by 6 bases and 3 bases, with 15 bases remaining between them. Study-wide results and caveats: Blood also held most thyroid clonotypes expanded beyond 0.001.

Template material for amplifying TCR beta CDR3 regions consisted of RNA transcripts. Initially, a first-round RT-PCR of the TCR CDR3 employed the HTBI primer set. TCRdb re-analysed the multiplex PCR reads in MiXCR, keeping a single row per CDR3 protein. The profile shows about 350,000 distinct CDR3 sequences, around 14% of them singletons. The TCR was taken from a woman aged 25-40 years with Graves' hyperthyroidism. Sequences were obtained from blood. V and J are TRBV6-2 or TRBV6-3 and TRBJ2-7; TRBD2 is a possible D gene (5 bases). The CDR3 region has the DNA TGTGCCAGCAGGCCCCCCCGGGGTCTCTACGAGCAGTACTTC. Translation: CASRPPRGLYEQYF.